Detailed here is one T cell receptor (beta chain). Sequencing used immunoSEQ multiplex PCR; TCRdb keeps in-frame clones, though not all of them. The sample holds thousands of clones, 62% seen once. Germline-derived CDR1 and CDR2 are SQVTM and ANQGSEA. The junction had 5 bases not matched to a gene; V was cut back by 7 bases and J by 2 bases. The CDR3 is 12 amino acids. These data are taken from a study of tumour-infiltrating T cells in Burkitt lymphoma. In the study overall: Productive clonality predicted overall and progression-free survival.

The chain combines TRBV29-1 with TRBJ2-7; TRBD1 aligns across 7 bases. The sample was tumor tissue. This sequence was found in a human donor with diffuse large B-cell lymphoma. The CDR3 here is CSGRQGTYEQYF. The CDR3 DNA reads as TGCAGCGGGAGACAGGGCACCTACGAGCAGTACTTC.